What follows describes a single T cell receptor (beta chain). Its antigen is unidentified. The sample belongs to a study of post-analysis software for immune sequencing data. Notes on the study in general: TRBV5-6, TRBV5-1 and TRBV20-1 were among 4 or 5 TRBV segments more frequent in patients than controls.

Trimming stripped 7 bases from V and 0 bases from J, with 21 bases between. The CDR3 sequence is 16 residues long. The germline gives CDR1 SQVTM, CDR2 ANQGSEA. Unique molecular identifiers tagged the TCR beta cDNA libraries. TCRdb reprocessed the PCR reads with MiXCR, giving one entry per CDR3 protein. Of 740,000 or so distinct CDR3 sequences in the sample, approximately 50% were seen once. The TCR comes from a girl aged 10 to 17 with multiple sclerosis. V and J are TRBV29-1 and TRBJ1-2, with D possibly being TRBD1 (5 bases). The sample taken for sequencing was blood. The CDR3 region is CSAIQTDWRANYGYTF. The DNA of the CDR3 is TGCAGCGCTATCCAGACAGATTGGCGGGCTAACTATGGCTACACCTTC.